This T cell receptor beta chain was captured in a study of blood T cell repertoires in COVID-19. Looking at the study overall: The samples span acute and convalescent COVID-19 from the United States, Italy and Spain. T cells, B-cell-depleted T cells, or PBMCs provided the cDNA or gDNA that served as material.

In the authors' workflow: Reference gene primers were amplified, and this amplification served to estimate nucleated cell counts. The data were produced by immunoSEQ multiplex PCR, yet TCRdb's version contains in-frame clones alone and is incomplete. V and J calls and clone size are given by that table; D and trimming were obtained from the DNA. Counted here are about 250,000 clones, around 85% occurring once; the ten biggest clones make up about 8.9%. The CDR3 has 17 amino acids. Germline CDR1 is SGHTA and CDR2 is FQGTGA. V was cut by 1 base and J by 2 bases, with 14 bases left in between. The sample taken for sequencing was peripheral blood. V and J are TRBV7-3 and TRBJ2-2; TRBD1 might be the D (6 bases). The receptor's source is an elderly man with acute or convalescent COVID-19. Here the CDR3 DNA reads TGTGCCAGCAGCTTAAGGCAGGGGCAGGGAAACACCGGGGAGCTGTTTTTT. Encoded protein: CASSLRQGQGNTGELFF. Full variable domain (missing parts from reference TRBV7-3 and TRBJ2-2): GAGVSQTPSNKVTEKGKYVELRCDPISGHTALYWYRQSLGQGPEFLIYFQGTGAADDSGLPNDRFFAVRPEGSVSTLKIQRTERGDSAVYLCASSLRQGQGNTGELFFGEGSRLTVL.